A single sample gave rise to the 3 T cell receptor beta chains below, sequenced in a study of blood T cell repertoires in COVID-19. Sequencing used immunoSEQ multiplex PCR; TCRdb keeps in-frame clones, though not all of them. The data contain more than 200,000 clones, nearly 90% of them seen just once; the ten biggest clones take up approximately 11%. The sequenced material came from PBMCs or T cells enriched from blood (not recorded which). Receptors originate from a man younger than 40 who had recovered from COVID-19.

V and J are TRBV28 and TRBJ1-5; 7 nucleotides align to TRBD1. There are 12 residues in the CDR3. CDR1 and CDR2 from the germline V gene are MDHEN and SYDVKM. J was trimmed by 7 bases and V by 5 bases; bases with no gene match: 2. CDR3 loop: CASSAGGQPQHF. CDR3 DNA: TGTGCCAGCAGTGCAGGGGGACAGCCCCAGCATTTT.

This rearrangement joins TRBV2 to TRBJ1-2; D is unclear. The CDR3 consists of 11 residues. Germline CDR1 and CDR2: SNHLY and FYNNEI. V was trimmed by 4 bases and J by 8 bases, leaving 8 bases between them. DNA for the CDR3: TGTGCCAGCAGTGTGGAGAGGGGCTACACCTTC. Translated: CASSVERGYTF.

The CDR3 sequence: CASSIQGKGEQYF. Written as DNA, the CDR3 is TGTGCCAGTAGTATTCAGGGTAAGGGGGAGCAGTACTTC. The V gene is TRBV19, the J gene TRBJ2-7, with D possibly TRBD1 on 5 matching bases. This CDR3 contains 13 residues. The germline gives CDR1 LNHDA, CDR2 SQIVND (reference sequence). V lost 3 bases, J lost 7 bases, and 13 bases lay in between. Full variable domain (outside the CDR3, taken from reference TRBV19 and TRBJ2-7): DGGITQSPKYLFRKEGQNVTLSCEQNLNHDAMYWYRQDPGQGLRLIYYSQIVNDFQKGDIAEGYSVSREKKESFPLTVTSAQKNPTAFYLCASSIQGKGEQYFGPGTRLTVT.